This T cell receptor (beta chain) emerged from a study of early T cells in non-severe SARS-CoV-2 infection. Study overall: From unsorted whole blood, bulk RNA was sequenced, and the chains remained unpaired.

Trimming removed 0 bases from V and 1 base from J; junction bases left unmatched: 14. Germline V gene data show CDR1 as SGDLS and CDR2 as YYNGEE. This CDR3 is 21 amino acids long. Regarding the study as a whole: The VDJdb matching leaned toward anti-spike CD8 responses and overlooked private and CD4 specificities.

Turning to this clonotype: Its specificity is unknown.

MiXCR was run by TCRdb on the 5' RACE reads, yielding one entry per CDR3 protein. Of more than 60,000 distinct CDR3 sequences in the sample, around 13% were seen once. The sequence was collected from an adult who was a healthcare worker with PCR-confirmed SARS-CoV-2 infection or an uninfected control (not recorded which). The donor label of this sample is uncertain. The chain combines TRBV9 with TRBJ2-4; 12 bases line up with TRBD1. The sample here was whole blood, taken at baseline. CDR3 sequence: CASSVATLRDRGQRAKNIQYF. The CDR3 nucleotides are TGTGCCAGCAGCGTAGCTACGTTAAGGGACAGGGGGCAAAGGGCCAAAAACATTCAGTACTTC.